This TCR beta chain derives from a study of blood T cell repertoires in COVID-19. Across the study: PBMCs, B-cell-depleted T cells, or T cells provided the cDNA or gDNA that made up the material.

Original analysis: Amplification from reference gene primers served as the basis for estimated nucleated cell counts. The table came from immunoSEQ multiplex PCR; TCRdb's copy has only in-frame clones and leaves some out. That table supplies the V and J calls and clone size; D and trimming were determined from the DNA. The data contain a few hundred thousand clones, 80% to 85% of them singletons. Trimming removed 3 bases from V and 4 bases from J, with 15 bases in between. The CDR3 extends over 15 amino acids. Germline V gene sequence: CDR1 LNHDA, CDR2 SQIVND (reference sequence). The rearrangement links TRBV19 to TRBJ1-2; perhaps TRBD1 as D (5 bases). The source material was PBMCs or T cells enriched from blood (not recorded which). This sequence was found in a woman between 50 and 59 years old who had recovered from COVID-19. The CDR3 nucleotides read TGTGCCAGTAGTATGGGTCAGGGAGGTGGCTATGGCTACACCTTC. It codes for CASSMGQGGGYGYTF. The full variable domain, in which reference TRBV19 and TRBJ1-2 provide the parts outside the CDR3, is DGGITQSPKYLFRKEGQNVTLSCEQNLNHDAMYWYRQDPGQGLRLIYYSQIVNDFQKGDIAEGYSVSREKKESFPLTVTSAQKNPTAFYLCASSMGQGGGYGYTFGSGTRLTVV.